One and the same sample provided the 20 T cell receptor beta chains below, sequenced in a study of T cell repertoires in cytomegalovirus infection. Each CDR3 protein is one row after TCRdb ran MiXCR on the reads. The sample shows about 180,000 distinct CDR3 sequences, roughly a sixth of them seen only once. Sequencing was performed on CD8+ T cells from PBMCs. Receptors originate from a human donor in good health (CMV status not recorded). Some clones in this sample may be carry-over from other donors' samples.

A few counts support this clonotype. V is TRBV6-5 and J is TRBJ2-1; 13 bases are a match to TRBD2. V lost 5 bases to trimming and J lost 2 bases; unmatched junction nucleotides: 0. Germline V gene lookup returns CDR1 MNHEY and CDR2 SVGAGI. The CDR3 has 15 amino acids. The CDR3 reads CASSTSGGAYNEQFF. As DNA, the CDR3 is TGTGCCAGCAGTACTAGCGGGGGGGCCTACAATGAGCAGTTCTTC.

This clonotype has more than one count but fewer than ten. This chain links TRBV7-3 with TRBJ2-1; 8 bases agree with TRBD2. The V segment lost 0 bases and the J segment 7 bases; nucleotides outside the gene matches: 11. From germline, CDR1 is SGHTA and CDR2 FQGTGA. The CDR3 runs to 17 residues. CDR3 sequence: CASSLTPAGGPRNEQFF. CDR3 nucleotides: TGTGCCAGCAGCTTAACCCCTGCGGGGGGCCCGCGGAATGAGCAGTTCTTC.

The V gene is TRBV19, the J gene TRBJ1-1; D perhaps matches TRBD1 (6 bases). The V gene lost 4 bases and the J gene lost 1 base, with 7 bases spanning the gap. Germline V gene data show CDR1 as LNHDA and CDR2 as SQIVND (reference sequence). The CDR3 has 13 amino acids. The CDR3 DNA is TGTGCCAGTAGTAACAGGGAGAACACTGAAGCTTTCTTT. It yields the protein CASSNRENTEAFF. Supplemented by reference TRBV19 and TRBJ1-1, the full variable domain reads DGGITQSPKYLFRKEGQNVTLSCEQNLNHDAMYWYRQDPGQGLRLIYYSQIVNDFQKGDIAEGYSVSREKKESFPLTVTSAQKNPTAFYLCASSNRENTEAFFGQGTRLTVV.

The rearrangement joins TRBV7-9 to TRBJ2-1; D not certain. V was trimmed by 5 bases and J by 5 bases, leaving 7 bases between them. Germline CDR1 is SEHNR and CDR2 is FQNEAQ (reference sequence). The CDR3 is made up of 12 amino acids. The CDR3 spells CASSPKHNEQFF. The CDR3 nucleotides are TGTGCCAGCAGCCCTAAGCACAATGAGCAGTTCTTC.

The chain employs TRBV4-1 and TRBJ2-6; 7 bases align to TRBD1. The ends lost 0 bases at V and 0 bases at J; junction bases unmatched: 5. CDR3 length: 18 residues. Germline loops: CDR1 MGHRA, CDR2 YSYEKL. The CDR3, as DNA: TGCGCCAGCAGCCAAGATTGGCAGGGGGTCTCTGGGGCCAACGTCCTGACTTTC. Amino acids: CASSQDWQGVSGANVLTF.

This clonotype showed up many times. The rearrangement joins TRBV7-2 to TRBJ2-3, with 15 bases aligning to TRBD2. This CDR3 has 18 residues. Germline V CDR1 and CDR2: SGHTA, FQGNSA. V trimming: 5 bases; J trimming: 5 bases; junction bases outside the gene matches: 11. The CDR3 is CASSVSGTSGGYQDTQYF. The CDR3, as DNA: TGTGCCAGCAGCGTTTCCGGGACTAGCGGGGGGTATCAAGATACGCAGTATTTT.

There are a few counts of this clonotype. The chain couples TRBV28 to TRBJ1-5; the match to TRBD1 covers 7 bases. V trimming: 6 bases; J trimming: 5 bases; junction bases outside the gene matches: 4. The CDR3 spans 13 residues. Germline CDR1 is MDHEN and CDR2 is SYDVKM. The CDR3 loop reads CASRTGTHQPQHF. As DNA, the CDR3 is TGTGCCAGCAGGACAGGGACGCATCAGCCCCAGCATTTT.

The V gene is TRBV7-8, the J gene TRBJ1-5; the match to TRBD1 covers 8 bases. CDR3 length: 15 residues. Germline trimming cut 4 bases from V and 9 bases from J; bases unmatched to any gene: 11. From germline, CDR1 is SGHVS and CDR2 FQNEAQ. CDR3 bases: TGTGCCAGCAGCTGTCAGGGGGCACAATCGGCGCCCCAGCATTTT. This translates into CASSCQGAQSAPQHF.

The J gene is TRBJ2-2, the V gene TRBV29-1; D is unresolved. CDR1 and CDR2 from the germline V gene are SQVTM and ANQGSEA. V was pared by 6 bases and J by 5 bases, with 13 bases between. This CDR3 is 13 amino acids long. The CDR3 spells CSVASTTTGELFF. CDR3 nucleotides: TGCAGCGTGGCTTCGACAACAACCGGGGAGCTGTTTTTT.

This clonotype was seen more than once but under ten times. The chain recombines TRBV7-2 with TRBJ1-4, with D uncertain. The CDR3 has 16 residues. Trimming removed 1 base from V and 7 bases from J, with 16 bases in between. Germline values: CDR1 SGHTA, CDR2 FQGNSA. The CDR3 spells CASSLVQRAGGEKLFF. The CDR3 nucleotides are TGTGCCAGCAGCTTAGTTCAGCGGGCAGGTGGTGAAAAACTGTTTTTT. Full variable domain (outside the CDR3, taken from reference TRBV7-2 and TRBJ1-4): GAGVSQSPSNKVTEKGKDVELRCDPISGHTALYWYRQSLGQGLEFLIYFQGNSAPDKSGLPSDRFSAERTGGSVSTLTIQRTQQEDSAVYLCASSLVQRAGGEKLFFGSGTQLSVL.

The V call is TRBV14, the J call TRBJ2-3, with D possibly TRBD2 on 5 matching bases. This CDR3 spans 13 amino acids. With 11 bases removed from V and 1 base from J, the gap between germline ends came to 13 bases. CDR1 is SGHDN and CDR2 is FVKESK in the germline V gene. CDR3 bases: TGTGCCTCCAACGGGATTGGCACAGATACGCAGTATTTT. Residues: CASNGIGTDTQYF.

This clonotype came up a few times. The chain carries TRBV29-1 and TRBJ1-2; D is undetermined. Germline CDR1 reads SQVTM; CDR2 reads ANQGSEA. V lost 5 bases, J lost 7 bases, and 14 bases lay in between. The CDR3 is 12 amino acids. CDR3 loop: CSVPSRGGGYTF. CDR3 DNA sequence: TGCAGCGTTCCATCCCGGGGAGGTGGCTACACCTTC.

Only a few counts were recorded for this clonotype. This rearrangement joins TRBV12-3 or TRBV12-4 to TRBJ1-1, with 10 bases identical to TRBD1. CDR3 length equals 15 residues. V was pared by 5 bases and J by 1 base, with 4 bases of the junction left unmatched. The CDR3 is CASSPRQGANTEAFF. The CDR3 bases are TGTGCCAGCAGTCCCCGACAGGGGGCGAACACTGAAGCTTTCTTT.

V and J are TRBV6-2 or TRBV6-3 and TRBJ1-1; TRBD1 might be the D (6 bases). The V gene's germline CDR1 is MNHEY and CDR2 SVGEGT. The CDR3 extends over 14 amino acids. V was shortened by 2 bases and J by 4 bases, with 11 bases between the two germline ends. The CDR3: CASSYNREGTEAFF. The CDR3 DNA is TGTGCCAGCAGTTACAACAGGGAAGGCACTGAAGCTTTCTTT.

V usage is TRBV20-1 and J usage is TRBJ2-6; 9 bases are a match to TRBD1. Germline V lookup: CDR1 DFQATT, CDR2 SNEGSKA (reference sequence). V lost 6 bases to trimming and J lost 0 bases; unmatched junction nucleotides: 6. The CDR3 has 16 amino acids. The CDR3 spells CSAKGQGVSGANVLTF. The CDR3 DNA is TGCAGTGCCAAGGGACAGGGAGTCTCTGGGGCCAACGTCCTGACTTTC.

This clonotype was detected a few times. This chain links TRBV12-3 or TRBV12-4 with TRBJ2-1; D assignment may be TRBD1 or TRBD2 (5 bases each). CDR3 length: 10 amino acids. The V gene lost 8 bases and the J gene lost 9 bases, with 8 bases spanning the gap. CDR3 bases: TGTGCCAGCCTCGGGGCTGAGCAGTTCTTC. Translated, it gives CASLGAEQFF.

The chain links TRBV4-2 to TRBJ2-1; 10 bases fit TRBD1. This CDR3 comprises 15 residues. With V trimmed by 5 bases and J by 8 bases, 9 bases remained unmatched. Germline V lookup: CDR1 LGHNA, CDR2 YNFKEQ. The CDR3 protein is CASSYWDRGMDEQFF. CDR3 coding DNA: TGTGCCAGCAGCTATTGGGACAGGGGTATGGATGAGCAGTTCTTC.

This clonotype has only a few counts. V gene TRBV7-6 combines with J gene TRBJ2-7, with 8 nucleotides matching TRBD1. CDR1 and CDR2 from the germline V gene are SGHVS and FNYEAQ. V lost 5 bases, J lost 4 bases, and 7 bases stayed unmatched. There are 14 residues in the CDR3. This chain's CDR3 is CASSQGYRGYEQYF. CDR3 nucleotide sequence: TGTGCCAGCAGCCAGGGATACAGGGGGTACGAGCAGTACTTC.

This clonotype was seen a few times. The chain couples TRBV7-7 to TRBJ2-1; 9 bases are shared with TRBD1. The CDR3 runs 13 residues. Trimming removed 5 bases from V and 6 bases from J; junction bases left unmatched: 2. The germline gives CDR1 SSHAT, CDR2 FNYEAQ (reference sequence). The CDR3 region is CASSDRGSNEQFF. CDR3 DNA: TGTGCCAGCAGCGACAGGGGGTCCAATGAGCAGTTCTTC.

This clonotype came up many times. The genes are TRBV7-2 and TRBJ2-7; D is ambiguous. Germline values: CDR1 SGHTA, CDR2 FQGNSA. The CDR3 consists of 12 residues. The ends were cut back, 3 bases at V and 2 bases at J, with 5 bases in the middle. CDR3 sequence (DNA): TGTGCCAGCAGCTTCGGCGCCTACGAGCAGTACTTC. This encodes CASSFGAYEQYF. The full variable domain, its missing parts supplied by reference TRBV7-2 and TRBJ2-7, is GAGVSQSPSNKVTEKGKDVELRCDPISGHTALYWYRQSLGQGLEFLIYFQGNSAPDKSGLPSDRFSAERTGGSVSTLTIQRTQQEDSAVYLCASSFGAYEQYFGPGTRLTVT.